A single sample gave rise to the 24 T cell receptor beta chains below, sequenced in a study of siplizumab effects on memory and regulatory T cells. Method: immunoSEQ multiplex PCR; TCRdb's copy keeps in-frame clones and lacks some. The data hold 85,000 to 90,000 clones, with around 89% observed a single time. Input material: CD4+ T cells sorted from blood. These receptors were obtained from a human donor in good health.

J is TRBJ1-2 and V is TRBV27; D is unclear. CDR3 length equals 12 residues. V gave up 6 bases and J gave up 4 bases, with 9 bases separating them. Germline V gene data show CDR1 as MNHEY and CDR2 as SMNVEV (reference sequence). The CDR3 sequence is CASRSPSYGYTF. DNA for the CDR3: TGTGCCAGCAGGTCCCCCTCCTATGGCTACACCTTC.

This sequence joins TRBV7-2 and TRBJ2-3; no clear D. The CDR3 sequence is 12 residues long. V lost 6 bases to trimming and J lost 4 bases, with 8 bases between them. CDR1 and CDR2 from the germline V gene are SGHTA and FQGNSA. CDR3 in DNA: TGTGCCAGCAGACTATTCTCAGATACGCAGTATTTT. Translated, it gives CASRLFSDTQYF.

V and J are TRBV18 and TRBJ2-1; D unresolved. V was shortened by 6 bases and J by 0 bases, with 12 bases between the two germline ends. Germline lookup yields CDR1 KGHSH and CDR2 LQKENI. This CDR3 has 15 amino acids. This CDR3 reads CASSRTQSSYNEQFF. The CDR3, as DNA: TGTGCCAGCTCTCGAACTCAAAGCTCCTACAATGAGCAGTTCTTC.

This chain uses TRBV9 with TRBJ2-2; D is perhaps TRBD1 (6 bases). Germline V gene data show CDR1 as SGDLS and CDR2 as YYNGEE. This CDR3 region has 17 residues. Trimming shortened V by 0 bases and J by 0 bases, and 12 bases separated the two germline ends. CDR3 sequence reads: CASSVVKGHPNTGELFF. As DNA, the CDR3 is TGTGCCAGCAGCGTAGTTAAGGGACATCCGAACACCGGGGAGCTGTTTTTT.

This chain joins TRBV5-1 and TRBJ2-7; the match to TRBD1 covers 8 bases. CDR3 length equals 13 residues. V dropped 3 bases and J dropped 9; count of bases not matched to a gene: 8. Germline V gives CDR1 SGHRS, CDR2 YFSETQ. Written as DNA, the CDR3 is TGCGCCAGCAGCTCGGCCAGGGGGCGCACGCAGTACTTC. It yields the protein CASSSARGRTQYF.

CDR3 residues: CASSDESSTDTQYF. The CDR3 DNA is TGTGCCAGCAGTGACGAATCTAGCACAGATACGCAGTATTTT. The chain recombines TRBV9 with TRBJ2-3, with D unclear. This CDR3 is 14 amino acids long. The germline V gene has CDR1 SGDLS and CDR2 YYNGEE. V was shortened by 5 bases and J by 0 bases, with 10 bases between the two germline ends.

This chain uses TRBV19 with TRBJ1-4, with D hard to call. V lost 6 bases, J lost 0 bases, and 11 bases lay in between. Germline CDR1 and CDR2: LNHDA and SQIVND (reference sequence). This CDR3 comprises 15 residues. CDR3 sequence: CASRPSGTTNEKLFF. CDR3 coding DNA: TGTGCCAGTAGACCGTCCGGGACAACTAATGAAAAACTGTTTTTT.

The chain carries TRBV5-5 and TRBJ2-7; 7 bases fit TRBD2. The germline V gene encodes CDR1 SGHKS and CDR2 YYEKEE (reference sequence). CDR3 size: 14 residues. V gave up 0 bases and J gave up 6 bases; unmatched junction bases: 6. CDR3 amino acids: CASSLAAGVGEQYF. The CDR3 DNA sequence: TGTGCCAGCAGCTTGGCGGCGGGAGTAGGCGAGCAGTACTTC. The full variable domain, in which reference TRBV5-5 and TRBJ2-7 provide the parts outside the CDR3, is DAGVTQSPTHLIKTRGQQVTLRCSPISGHKSVSWYQQVLGQGPQFIFQYYEKEERGRGNFPDRFSARQFPNYSSELNVNALLLGDSALYLCASSLAAGVGEQYFGPGTRLTVT.

The chain employs TRBV5-5 and TRBJ1-1; the D gene is possibly TRBD1 (6 bases). This CDR3 contains 15 residues. Trimming pared 0 bases from V and 5 bases from J, leaving 14 bases between. Germline CDR1 SGHKS, CDR2 YYEKEE (reference sequence). DNA for the CDR3: TGTGCCAGCAGCTTGGCCGCCAGGGGACCTACTGAAGCTTTCTTT. Protein product: CASSLAARGPTEAFF.

The V gene is TRBV7-3, the J gene TRBJ2-5; D might be TRBD1 (6 bases). Trimming stripped 5 bases from V and 2 bases from J, with 9 bases between. The germline gives CDR1 SGHTA, CDR2 FQGTGA. The CDR3 is 13 amino acids. This chain's CDR3 is CASSNDRQETQYF. CDR3 DNA: TGTGCCAGCAGCAACGACAGGCAAGAGACCCAGTACTTC.

In its sample, this clone was seen once. The J gene is TRBJ2-1, the V gene TRBV6-4; perhaps D is TRBD1 or TRBD2 (5 bases each). Germline V gene sequence: CDR1 MRHNA, CDR2 SNTAGT. This CDR3 has 13 amino acids. Trimming took off 2 bases at V and 5 bases at J, with 7 bases between the two ends. This chain's CDR3 is CASSDRDHNEQFF. The DNA of the CDR3 is TGTGCCAGCAGTGACCGGGACCACAATGAGCAGTTCTTC.

The chain employs TRBV7-2 and TRBJ1-5, with D unresolved. Trimming left V 5 bases short and J 10 bases short, with 15 bases between. There are 13 residues in the CDR3. Germline CDR1 is SGHTA and CDR2 is FQGNSA. Written as DNA, the CDR3 is TGTGCCAGCAGCGACATGACGATCGGACCCCAGCATTTT. Protein product: CASSDMTIGPQHF.

To note about this clone: The DNA is omitted, as the CDR3 cannot be located on it reliably, and the CDR3 follows TCRdb's listing. V usage is TRBV6-5 and J usage is TRBJ2-3. Germline values: CDR1 MNHEY, CDR2 SVGAGI. From its first to its last residue, the CDR3 has 13 amino acids. The CDR3 region is CASSPEFGPGSDF.

The rearrangement links TRBV10-3 to TRBJ2-7, with TRBD2 matching 7 bases. Germline CDR1 reads ENHRY; CDR2 reads SYGVKD. The CDR3 extends over 12 amino acids. The V gene end was trimmed by 8 bases and the J gene end by 6 bases; junction bases not matched to a gene: 7. The chain's CDR3 is CAIGLGRGEQYF. CDR3 sequence (DNA): TGTGCCATCGGATTGGGGAGGGGCGAGCAGTACTTC.

The chain employs TRBV5-6 and TRBJ1-5; maybe TRBD1 (5 bases). Germline assignment: CDR1 SGHDT and CDR2 YYEEEE. The germline V and J ends were trimmed by 4 bases and 2 bases, with 10 bases remaining between them. The CDR3 spans 14 residues. Here the CDR3 DNA reads TGTGCCAGCAGCCAGGGTCTGGGCAATCAGCCCCAGCATTTT. Protein: CASSQGLGNQPQHF.

V usage is TRBV5-6 and J usage is TRBJ2-7; 7 nucleotides line up with TRBD1. V lost 5 bases and J lost 0; bases outside the gene matches: 8. In germline, CDR1 is SGHDT, CDR2 YYEEEE. This CDR3 has 15 residues. CDR3 in DNA: TGTGCCAGCAGGCGCCCGGGACAGTCCTCCTACGAGCAGTACTTC. Protein: CASRRPGQSSYEQYF. Full variable domain (outside the CDR3, taken from reference TRBV5-6 and TRBJ2-7): DAGVTQSPTHLIKTRGQQVTLRCSPKSGHDTVSWYQQALGQGPQFIFQYYEEEERQRGNFPDRFSGHQFPNYSSELNVNALLLGDSALYLCASRRPGQSSYEQYFGPGTRLTVT.

This clone was detected a few times. The chain uses TRBV19 and TRBJ1-2; no clear D. The CDR3 runs to 13 residues. The V end was cut by 3 bases, the J end by 3 bases, with 8 bases between. CDR1 is LNHDA and CDR2 is SQIVND in the germline V gene (reference sequence). The CDR3 region is CASSIGLDYGYTF. The CDR3 DNA is TGTGCCAGTAGTATCGGGCTGGACTATGGCTACACCTTC. The complete variable domain, with remaining parts taken from reference TRBV19 and TRBJ1-2, reads DGGITQSPKYLFRKEGQNVTLSCEQNLNHDAMYWYRQDPGQGLRLIYYSQIVNDFQKGDIAEGYSVSREKKESFPLTVTSAQKNPTAFYLCASSIGLDYGYTFGSGTRLTVV.

The chain recombines TRBV25-1 with TRBJ2-7, with no clear D. Germline CDR1 MGHDK, CDR2 SYGVNS. Trimming left V 3 bases short and J 2 bases short, with 11 bases between. This CDR3 region has 14 residues. CDR3 in DNA: TGTGCCAGCAGTGATAACAGTAATCCCTACGAGCAGTACTTC. This sequence encodes CASSDNSNPYEQYF.

This clone was picked up one time. The V and J genes are TRBV19 and TRBJ1-2; D is perhaps TRBD1 (5 bases). V was trimmed by 8 bases and J by 2 bases, leaving 6 bases between them. This CDR3 spans 11 amino acids. Germline values: CDR1 LNHDA, CDR2 SQIVND (reference sequence). CDR3 in DNA: TGTGCCAGTTCAGGGAACTATGGCTACACCTTC. Translated, it gives CASSGNYGYTF.

The chain employs TRBV19 and TRBJ1-2; D gene ambiguous. V lost 7 bases to trimming and J lost 1 base, with 10 bases between them. Germline V gene sequence: CDR1 LNHDA, CDR2 SQIVND (reference sequence). The CDR3 consists of 13 residues. The CDR3 DNA reads as TGTGCCAGTACGCGGACGAATAACTATGGCTACACCTTC. Its protein is CASTRTNNYGYTF.

This chain uses TRBV30 with TRBJ2-3; D is ambiguous. The V and J ends lost 3 bases and 2 bases respectively, with 12 bases between them. Germline CDR1 is GTSNPN and CDR2 is SVGIG (reference sequence). The CDR3 runs to 14 residues. CDR3 region: CAWRRRLNTDTQYF. The CDR3 bases are TGTGCCTGGAGAAGGCGTCTTAACACAGATACGCAGTATTTT. The whole variable domain, filled in from reference TRBV30 and TRBJ2-3, reads SQTIHQWPATLVQPVGSPLSLECTVEGTSNPNLYWYRQAAGRGLQLLFYSVGIGQISSEVPQNLSASRPQDRQFILSSKKLLLSDSGFYLCAWRRRLNTDTQYFGPGTRLTVL.

The chain has TRBV19 and TRBJ1-4, with unresolved D. The CDR3 has 12 residues. Germline CDR1 LNHDA, CDR2 SQIVND (reference sequence). V dropped 7 bases and J dropped 8 bases, with 11 bases sitting between them. CDR3 DNA: TGTGCCAGTACACGGAGACGGGAAAAACTGTTTTTT. Translating it yields CASTRRREKLFF.

J is TRBJ2-5 and V is TRBV5-1; D is possibly TRBD1 (6 bases). Trimming removed 0 bases from V and 3 bases from J, with 15 bases in between. Germline CDR1 reads SGHRS; CDR2 reads YFSETQ. This CDR3 region has 16 residues. Written as DNA, the CDR3 is TGCGCCAGCAGCTTGGAGGGTTGGGACAAAAAAGAGACCCAGTACTTC. Its protein is CASSLEGWDKKETQYF.

V is TRBV5-5 and J is TRBJ1-2, with D possibly TRBD1 on 5 matching bases. The CDR3 consists of 14 residues. V was trimmed by 2 bases and J by 4 bases, leaving 12 bases between them. Germline V gene sequence: CDR1 SGHKS, CDR2 YYEKEE (reference sequence). In DNA, the CDR3 is TGTGCCAGCAGCTTAACGGGGCGAGTCTATGGCTACACCTTC. Its protein is CASSLTGRVYGYTF. The full variable domain, completed using reference TRBV5-5 and TRBJ1-2, is DAGVTQSPTHLIKTRGQQVTLRCSPISGHKSVSWYQQVLGQGPQFIFQYYEKEERGRGNFPDRFSARQFPNYSSELNVNALLLGDSALYLCASSLTGRVYGYTFGSGTRLTVV.